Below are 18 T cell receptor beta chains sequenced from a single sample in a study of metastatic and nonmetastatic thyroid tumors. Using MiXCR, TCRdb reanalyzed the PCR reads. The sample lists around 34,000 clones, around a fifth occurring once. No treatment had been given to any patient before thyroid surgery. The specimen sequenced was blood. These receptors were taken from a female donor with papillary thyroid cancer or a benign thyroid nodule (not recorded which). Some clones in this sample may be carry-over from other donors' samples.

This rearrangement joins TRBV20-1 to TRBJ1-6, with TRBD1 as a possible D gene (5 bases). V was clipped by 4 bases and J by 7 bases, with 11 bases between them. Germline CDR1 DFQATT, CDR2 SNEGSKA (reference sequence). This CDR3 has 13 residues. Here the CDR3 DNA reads TGCAGTGCTACAACTACAGGCAATTCACCCCTCCACTTT. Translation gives CSATTTGNSPLHF.

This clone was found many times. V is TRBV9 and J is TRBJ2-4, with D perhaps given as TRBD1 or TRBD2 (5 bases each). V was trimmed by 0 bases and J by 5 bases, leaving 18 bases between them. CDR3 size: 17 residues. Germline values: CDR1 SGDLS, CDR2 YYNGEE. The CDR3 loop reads CASSVAGGRGAENIQYF. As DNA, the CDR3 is TGTGCCAGCAGCGTAGCTGGTGGGAGAGGGGCCGAAAACATTCAGTACTTC.

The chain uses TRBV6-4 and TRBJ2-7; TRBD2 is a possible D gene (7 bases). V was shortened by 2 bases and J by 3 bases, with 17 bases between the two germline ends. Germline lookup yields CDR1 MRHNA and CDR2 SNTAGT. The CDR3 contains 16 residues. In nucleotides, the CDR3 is TGTGCCAGCAGTGACGGGTCAAGGCGGGGGCACTACGAGCAGTACTTC. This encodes CASSDGSRRGHYEQYF.

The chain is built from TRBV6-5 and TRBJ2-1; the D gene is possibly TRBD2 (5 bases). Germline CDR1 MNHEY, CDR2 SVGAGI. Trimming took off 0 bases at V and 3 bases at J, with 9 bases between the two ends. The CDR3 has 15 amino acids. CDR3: CASSYSAGFYNEQFF. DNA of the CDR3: TGTGCCAGCAGTTACTCCGCGGGCTTCTACAATGAGCAGTTCTTC.

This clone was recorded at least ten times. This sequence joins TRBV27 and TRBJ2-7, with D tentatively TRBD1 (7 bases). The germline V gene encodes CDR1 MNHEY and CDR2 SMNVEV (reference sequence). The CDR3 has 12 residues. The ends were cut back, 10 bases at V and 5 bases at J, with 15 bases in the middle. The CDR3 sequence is CATNRGGDEQYF. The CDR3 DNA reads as TGTGCCACTAACAGGGGAGGCGACGAGCAGTACTTC.

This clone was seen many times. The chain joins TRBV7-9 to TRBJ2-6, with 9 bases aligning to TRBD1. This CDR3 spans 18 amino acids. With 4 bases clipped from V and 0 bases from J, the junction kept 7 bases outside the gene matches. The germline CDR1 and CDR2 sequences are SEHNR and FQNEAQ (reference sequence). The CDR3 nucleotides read TGTGCCAGCAGCTCTCCGGGACAGGGAAGCTCTGGGGCCAACGTCCTGACTTTC. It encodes CASSSPGQGSSGANVLTF.

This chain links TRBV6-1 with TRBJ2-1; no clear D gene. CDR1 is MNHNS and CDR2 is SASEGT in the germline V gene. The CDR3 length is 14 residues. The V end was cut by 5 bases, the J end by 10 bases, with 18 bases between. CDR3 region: CASSPVSTRLEQFF. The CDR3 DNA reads TGTGCCAGCAGTCCCGTGAGTACCCGTTTGGAGCAGTTCTTC.

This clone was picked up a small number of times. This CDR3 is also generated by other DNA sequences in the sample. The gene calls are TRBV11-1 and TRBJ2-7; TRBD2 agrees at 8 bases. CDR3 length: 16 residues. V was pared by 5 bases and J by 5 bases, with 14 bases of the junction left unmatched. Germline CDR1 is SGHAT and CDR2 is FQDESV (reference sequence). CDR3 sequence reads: CASSAPGGGRNNEQYF. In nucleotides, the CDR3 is TGTGCCAGCAGCGCACCTGGTGGCGGGAGGAATAACGAGCAGTACTTC. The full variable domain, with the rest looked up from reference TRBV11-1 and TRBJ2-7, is EAEVAQSPRYKITEKSQAVAFWCDPISGHATLYWYRQILGQGPELLVQFQDESVVDDSQLPKDRFSAERLKGVDSTLKIQPAELGDSAMYLCASSAPGGGRNNEQYFGPGTRLTVT.

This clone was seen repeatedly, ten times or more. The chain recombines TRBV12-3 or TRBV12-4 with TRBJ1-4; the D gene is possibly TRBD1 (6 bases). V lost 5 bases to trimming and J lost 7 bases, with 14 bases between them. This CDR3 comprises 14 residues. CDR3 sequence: CASSTGPWGEKLFF. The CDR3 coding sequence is TGTGCCAGCAGTACAGGGCCGTGGGGTGAAAAACTGTTTTTT.

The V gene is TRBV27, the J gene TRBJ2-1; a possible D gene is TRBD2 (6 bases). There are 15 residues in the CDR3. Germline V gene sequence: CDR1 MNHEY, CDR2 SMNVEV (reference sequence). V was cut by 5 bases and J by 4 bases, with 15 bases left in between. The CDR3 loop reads CASSSGGEAYNEQFF. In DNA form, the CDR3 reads TGTGCCAGCAGTAGTGGAGGGGAAGCGTACAATGAGCAGTTCTTC.

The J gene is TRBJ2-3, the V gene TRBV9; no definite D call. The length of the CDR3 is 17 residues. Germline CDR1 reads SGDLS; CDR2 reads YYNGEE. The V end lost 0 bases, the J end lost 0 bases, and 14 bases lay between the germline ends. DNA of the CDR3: TGTGCCAGCAGCGTAGATCTGGAATGGCGAAGCACAGATACGCAGTATTTT. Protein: CASSVDLEWRSTDTQYF.

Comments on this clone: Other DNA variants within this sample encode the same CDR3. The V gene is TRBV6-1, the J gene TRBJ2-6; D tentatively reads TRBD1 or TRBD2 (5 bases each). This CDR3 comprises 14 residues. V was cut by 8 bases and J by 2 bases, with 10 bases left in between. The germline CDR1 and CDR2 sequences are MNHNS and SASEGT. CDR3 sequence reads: CASGGVTGANVLTF. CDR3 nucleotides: TGTGCCAGCGGGGGAGTCACTGGGGCCAACGTCCTGACTTTC.

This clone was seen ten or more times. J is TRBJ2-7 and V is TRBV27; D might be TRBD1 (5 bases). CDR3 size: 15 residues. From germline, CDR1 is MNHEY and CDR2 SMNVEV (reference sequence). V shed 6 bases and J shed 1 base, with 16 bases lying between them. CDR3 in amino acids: CASRLRQTESYEQYF. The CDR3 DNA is TGTGCCAGCAGGCTTAGACAGACCGAATCCTACGAGCAGTACTTC.

CDR3 sequence (DNA): TGTGCCAGCAGCAAAAGTCGTTCACCCCTCCACTTT. Its protein product is CASSKSRSPLHF. The rearrangement joins TRBV12-3 or TRBV12-4 to TRBJ1-6, with D uncertain. CDR3 length: 12 amino acids. The V end lost 6 bases, the J end lost 9 bases, and 9 bases lay between the germline ends.

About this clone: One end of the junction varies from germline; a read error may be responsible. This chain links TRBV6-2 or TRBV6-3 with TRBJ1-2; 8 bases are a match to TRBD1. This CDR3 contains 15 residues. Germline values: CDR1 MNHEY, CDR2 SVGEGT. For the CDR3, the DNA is TGTACCAGCAGTCCCAGGGGGCGAAGTATATATGGCTACACCTTC. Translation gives CTSSPRGRSIYGYTF.

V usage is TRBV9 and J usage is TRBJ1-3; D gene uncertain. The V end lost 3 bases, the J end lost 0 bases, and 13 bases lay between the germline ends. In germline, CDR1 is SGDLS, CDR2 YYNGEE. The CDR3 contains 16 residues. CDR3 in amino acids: CASSALPTPSGNTIYF. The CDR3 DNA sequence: TGTGCCAGCAGCGCCCTCCCCACGCCCTCTGGAAACACCATATATTTT.

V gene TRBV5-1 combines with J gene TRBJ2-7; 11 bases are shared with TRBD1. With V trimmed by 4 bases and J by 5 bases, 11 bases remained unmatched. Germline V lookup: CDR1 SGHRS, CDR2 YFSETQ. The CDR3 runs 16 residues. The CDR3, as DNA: TGCGCCAGCAGCCTGGGCGGGACAGGGGGAGTCAACGAGCAGTACTTC. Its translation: CASSLGGTGGVNEQYF.

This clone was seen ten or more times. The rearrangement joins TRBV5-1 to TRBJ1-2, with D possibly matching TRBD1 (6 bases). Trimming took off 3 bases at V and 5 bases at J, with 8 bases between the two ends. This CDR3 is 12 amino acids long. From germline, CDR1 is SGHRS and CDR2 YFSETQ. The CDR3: CASSSQGYGYTF. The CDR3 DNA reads TGCGCCAGCAGCTCACAGGGTTATGGCTACACCTTC.